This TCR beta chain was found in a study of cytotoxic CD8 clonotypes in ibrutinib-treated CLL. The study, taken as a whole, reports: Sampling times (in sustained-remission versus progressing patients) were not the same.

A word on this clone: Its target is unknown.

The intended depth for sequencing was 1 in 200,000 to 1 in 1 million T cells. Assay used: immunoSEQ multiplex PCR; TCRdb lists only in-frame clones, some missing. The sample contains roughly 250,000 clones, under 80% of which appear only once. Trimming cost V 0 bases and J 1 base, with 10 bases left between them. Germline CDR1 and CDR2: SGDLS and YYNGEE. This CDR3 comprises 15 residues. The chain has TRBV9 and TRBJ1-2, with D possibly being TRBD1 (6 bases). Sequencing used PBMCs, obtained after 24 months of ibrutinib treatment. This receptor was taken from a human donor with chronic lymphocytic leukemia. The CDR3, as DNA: TGTGCCAGCAGCGTAGCTACAGGGTTTAACTATGGCTACACCTTC. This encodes CASSVATGFNYGYTF.